The clone carrying this T cell receptor beta chain appeared many times. The antigen is unknown. The TCR beta CDR3 regions underwent amplification using RNA transcripts as the source. During a first-round RT-PCR of the TCR CDR3, the HTBI primer set was used. In TCRdb, the multiplex PCR reads were re-called with MiXCR into one record per CDR3 protein. In the table there are about 260,000 distinct CDR3 sequences, 16% of which are singletons. This sample was taken from a study of T cells in Graves' hyperthyroidism and ophthalmopathy. Trimming shortened V by 2 bases and J by 7 bases, and 8 bases separated the two germline ends. The CDR3 loop spans 13 amino acids. The germline gives CDR1 LGHDT, CDR2 YNNKEL (reference sequence). Study-level findings and limits: Ophthalmopathy was model-predicted a median roughly 6.2 months pre-onset. Researchers report that a 13 V-J model separated ophthalmopathy from stable hyperthyroidism.

Sequenced input: blood. The chain is built from TRBV3-1 and TRBJ1-4, with D unclear. The receptor was derived from a woman in her late teens or twenties with Graves' ophthalmopathy. The CDR3 DNA reads as TGTGCCAGCAGCCAAAATTCTTTTGAAAAACTGTTTTTT. Translation: CASSQNSFEKLFF.